This TCR beta chain was profiled in a study of early T cells in non-severe SARS-CoV-2 infection. In its sample, this clonotype was seen many times. TCRdb fed the 5' RACE reads into MiXCR, producing one record per CDR3 protein. The top ten clones hold 4.5% to 5.5% of a sample with fewer than 40,000 distinct CDR3 sequences, 4.5% to 7.5% of them seen once. V lost 3 bases and J 0 bases, leaving 17 bases between the germline ends. The CDR3 is 18 amino acids. Germline V CDR1 and CDR2: MNHNS, SASEGT. This chain joins TRBV6-1 and TRBJ2-2; possibly TRBD2 for D (6 bases). The TCR was taken from an adult who was a healthcare worker with PCR-confirmed SARS-CoV-2 infection or an uninfected control (not recorded which). Sequenced: whole blood. In nucleotides, the CDR3 is TGTGCCAGCAGTGAGGTGGCGGGCGGGAATGCGAACACCGGGGAGCTGTTTTTT. It is translated as CASSEVAGGNANTGELFF.